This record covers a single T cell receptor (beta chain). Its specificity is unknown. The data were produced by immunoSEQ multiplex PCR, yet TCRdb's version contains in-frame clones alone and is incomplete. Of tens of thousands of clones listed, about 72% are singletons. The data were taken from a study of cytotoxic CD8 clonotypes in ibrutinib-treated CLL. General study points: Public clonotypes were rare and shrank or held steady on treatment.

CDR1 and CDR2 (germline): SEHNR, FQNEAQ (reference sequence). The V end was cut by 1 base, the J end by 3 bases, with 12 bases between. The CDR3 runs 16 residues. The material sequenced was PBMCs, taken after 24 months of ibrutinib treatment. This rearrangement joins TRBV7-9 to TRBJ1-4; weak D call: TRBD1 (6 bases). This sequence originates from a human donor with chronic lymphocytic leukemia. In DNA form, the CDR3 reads TGTGCCAGCAGCTTAGGGGGGCACGGATCTAATGAAAAACTGTTTTTT. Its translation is CASSLGGHGSNEKLFF.